This T cell receptor beta chain was sequenced for a study of post-analysis software for immune sequencing data (dated by TCRdb to the mid-2010s). As for the study more broadly: Disease courses on record covered relapsing-remitting, secondary progressive and progressive-relapsing multiple sclerosis, though some patients had no subtype annotation. The multiple sclerosis patient repertoires were compared with about a dozen previously published healthy control repertoires from donors aged roughly 6 to 25 years. A subset of samples was prepared in parallel using single-end sample barcoding, then pooled and co-amplified after Illumina adapter ligation. The full study reports these points: Multiple sclerosis patients had significantly lower normalized Chao1 diversity than controls, a result that suggests substantial peripheral T-cell clonal expansion. The control group was slightly older than the multiple sclerosis patient group. A handful of TRBV segments, including TRBV5-6, TRBV5-1 and TRBV20-1, were significantly more frequent in patients than controls. When samples were clustered directly using the F measure, samples prepared in the same batch co-clustered strongly, which prompted a batch-effect correction.

Library generation was performed with PCR. Sequencing instrument: Illumina HiSeq 2500. To reduce PCR and sequencing biases, unique molecular identifiers were built into the TCR beta cDNA libraries. Some 500,000 cDNA molecules were obtained per 1 to 10 million input T cells, so each molecule approximated one T cell. The patient libraries were prepared and sequenced using the same protocol as the earlier healthy control dataset. Within a given batch, samples were prepared together, multiplexed and sequenced on the same HiSeq lane. Per the source publication's procedure: MIGEC handled the raw barcoded reads, throwing out single-read molecular identifier groups before consensus assembly and CDR3 extraction. VDJtools was used for post-analysis of the clonotype tables, with diversity normalized by down-sampling every dataset to the smallest sample size. In repertoire overlap clustering, CDR3 amino acid sequences, but not nucleotide sequences, were matched to correct batch-related cross-sample contamination. Using fastp at Q25 and MiXCR, TCRdb reprocessed the public reads and kept productive beta chains. Identical CDR3 proteins give one entry, which carries the most common genes and DNA. The V and J calls come from TCRdb's annotation, not from the publication. In all, the sample holds about 540,000 distinct CDR3 sequences, and 34% of those were seen once. The top ten clones comprise approximately 6% of the sample.

This clonotype appeared a few times. What antigen it recognizes has not been identified. Within one base of it there is no much larger clone, and no base qualities were kept. To demonstrate the VDJtools post-analysis software, the study profiled TCR beta repertoires from the peripheral blood of some 13 young patients with multiple sclerosis. The multiple sclerosis patients were children and adolescents between about 6 and 15 years of age. From its cysteine to its phenylalanine, the CDR3 spans 17 amino acids. The read is trimmed to its CDR3 DNA, 51 bases read in frame from base 1. The V end loses 3 bases and the J end loses 8 bases, and a stretch of 25 bases separates them. Taken from the germline V gene, the CDR1 and CDR2 loops are MGHRA and YSYEKL.

This clonotype was obtained from a girl under 18 with multiple sclerosis. The material sequenced was blood. This chain is built from TRBV4-1 and TRBJ1-2, with the D gene too uncertain to name. The CDR3 protein is CASSHPARGGSLRGYTF. The DNA is as follows: TGCGCCAGCAGCCACCCCGCCCGGGGAGGAAGCCTGAGGGGCTACACCTTC.